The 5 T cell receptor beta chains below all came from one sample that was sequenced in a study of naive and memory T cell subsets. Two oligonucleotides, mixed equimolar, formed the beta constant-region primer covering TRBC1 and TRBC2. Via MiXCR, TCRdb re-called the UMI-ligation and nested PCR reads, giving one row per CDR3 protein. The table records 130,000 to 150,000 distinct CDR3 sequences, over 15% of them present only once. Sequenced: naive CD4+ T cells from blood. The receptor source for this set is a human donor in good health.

The DNA of the CDR3 is TGTGCCAGCAGGCCGGACATCACTAATTCACCCCTCCACTTT. This sequence encodes CASRPDITNSPLHF. The V gene is TRBV12-3 or TRBV12-4, the J gene TRBJ1-6; tentatively, D is TRBD1 (5 bases). This CDR3 is built from 14 residues. V was shortened by 6 bases and J by 6 bases, with 12 bases between the two germline ends.

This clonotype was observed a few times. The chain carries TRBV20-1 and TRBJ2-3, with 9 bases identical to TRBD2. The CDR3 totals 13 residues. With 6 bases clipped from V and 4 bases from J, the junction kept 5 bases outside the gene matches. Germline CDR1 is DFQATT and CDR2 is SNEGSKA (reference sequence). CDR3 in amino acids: CSADSGSADTQYF. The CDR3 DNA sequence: TGCAGTGCCGATAGCGGGAGCGCAGATACGCAGTATTTT.

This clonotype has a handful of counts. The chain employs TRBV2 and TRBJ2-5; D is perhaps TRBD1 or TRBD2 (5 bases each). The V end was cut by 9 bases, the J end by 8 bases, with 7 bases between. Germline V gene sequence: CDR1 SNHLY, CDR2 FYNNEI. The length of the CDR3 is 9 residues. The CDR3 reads CARGETQYF. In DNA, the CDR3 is TGTGCCAGGGGGGAAACCCAGTACTTC.

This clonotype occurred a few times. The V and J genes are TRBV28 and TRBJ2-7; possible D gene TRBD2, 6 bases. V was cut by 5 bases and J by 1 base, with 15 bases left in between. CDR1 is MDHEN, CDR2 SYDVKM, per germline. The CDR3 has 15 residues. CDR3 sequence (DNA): TGTGCCAGCAGTGGGCCCGCGGGGAGTTCCTACGAGCAGTACTTC. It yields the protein CASSGPAGSSYEQYF.

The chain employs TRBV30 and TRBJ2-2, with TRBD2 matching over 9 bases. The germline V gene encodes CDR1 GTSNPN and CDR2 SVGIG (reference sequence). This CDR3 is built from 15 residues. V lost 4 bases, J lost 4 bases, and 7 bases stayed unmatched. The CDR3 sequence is CAWILAGGATGELFF. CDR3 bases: TGTGCCTGGATTCTGGCGGGAGGGGCCACCGGGGAGCTGTTTTTT.